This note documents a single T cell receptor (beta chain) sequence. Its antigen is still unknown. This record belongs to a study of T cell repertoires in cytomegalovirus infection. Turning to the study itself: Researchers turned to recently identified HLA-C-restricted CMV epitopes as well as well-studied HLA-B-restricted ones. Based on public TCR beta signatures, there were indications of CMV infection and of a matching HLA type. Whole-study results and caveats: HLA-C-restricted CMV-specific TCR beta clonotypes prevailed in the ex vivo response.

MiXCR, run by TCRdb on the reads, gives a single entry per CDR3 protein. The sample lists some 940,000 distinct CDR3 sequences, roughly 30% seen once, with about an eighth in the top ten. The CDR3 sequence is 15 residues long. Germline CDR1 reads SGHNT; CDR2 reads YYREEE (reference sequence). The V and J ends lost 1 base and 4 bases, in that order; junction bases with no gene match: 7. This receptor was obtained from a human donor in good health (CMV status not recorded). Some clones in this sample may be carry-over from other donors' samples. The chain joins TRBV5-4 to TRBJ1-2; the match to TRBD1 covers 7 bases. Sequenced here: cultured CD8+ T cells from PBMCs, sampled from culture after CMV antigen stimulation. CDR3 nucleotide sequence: TGTGCCAGCAGCTTGAAAGGGGGCGCTGGCTATGGCTACACCTTC. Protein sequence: CASSLKGGAGYGYTF.